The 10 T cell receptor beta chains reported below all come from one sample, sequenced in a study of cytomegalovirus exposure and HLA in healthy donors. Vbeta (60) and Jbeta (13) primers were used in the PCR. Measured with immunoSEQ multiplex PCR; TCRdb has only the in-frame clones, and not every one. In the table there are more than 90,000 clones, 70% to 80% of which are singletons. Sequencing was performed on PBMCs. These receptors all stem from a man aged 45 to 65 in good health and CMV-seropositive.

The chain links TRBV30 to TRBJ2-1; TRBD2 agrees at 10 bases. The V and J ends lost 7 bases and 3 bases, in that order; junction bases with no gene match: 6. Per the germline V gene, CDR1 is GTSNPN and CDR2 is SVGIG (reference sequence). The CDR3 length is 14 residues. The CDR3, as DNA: TGTGCCTCTACTAGCGGGACGTACTACAATGAGCAGTTCTTC. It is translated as CASTSGTYYNEQFF.

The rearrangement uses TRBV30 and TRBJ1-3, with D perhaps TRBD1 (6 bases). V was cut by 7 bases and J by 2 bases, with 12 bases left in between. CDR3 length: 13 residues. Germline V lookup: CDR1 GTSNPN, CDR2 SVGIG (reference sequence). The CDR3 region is CAYQQGPGNTIYF. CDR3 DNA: TGTGCCTACCAACAGGGACCTGGAAACACCATATATTTT.

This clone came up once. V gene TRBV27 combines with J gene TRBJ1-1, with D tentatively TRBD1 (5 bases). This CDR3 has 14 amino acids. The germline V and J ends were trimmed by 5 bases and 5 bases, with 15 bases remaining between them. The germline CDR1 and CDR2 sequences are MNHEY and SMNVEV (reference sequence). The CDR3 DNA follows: TGTGCCAGCAGTCCACAGACAGTAATAACTGAAGCTTTCTTT. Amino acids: CASSPQTVITEAFF.

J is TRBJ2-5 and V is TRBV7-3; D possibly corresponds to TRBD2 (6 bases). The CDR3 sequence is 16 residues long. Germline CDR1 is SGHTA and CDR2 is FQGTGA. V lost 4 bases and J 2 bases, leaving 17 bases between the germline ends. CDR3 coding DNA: TGTGCCAGCAGCTATCGACTGCAGCGGGTGCAAGAGACCCAGTACTTC. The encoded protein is CASSYRLQRVQETQYF.

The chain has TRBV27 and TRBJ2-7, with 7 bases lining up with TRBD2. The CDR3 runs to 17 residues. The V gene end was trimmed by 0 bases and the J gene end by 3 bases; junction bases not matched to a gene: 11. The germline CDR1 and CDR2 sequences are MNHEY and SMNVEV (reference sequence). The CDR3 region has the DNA TGTGCCAGCAGTTTATCGGTCGGGGGAGGGGCTAACTACGAGCAGTACTTC. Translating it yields CASSLSVGGGANYEQYF.

DNA of the CDR3: TGTGCCAGCAGTTCTAGCGGGGGCTTAAACAATGAGCAGTTCTTC. Amino acids: CASSSSGGLNNEQFF. The chain recombines TRBV28 with TRBJ2-1; 10 positions agree with TRBD2. The length of the CDR3 is 15 residues. With V trimmed by 4 bases and J by 5 bases, 5 bases remained unmatched. Germline assignment: CDR1 MDHEN and CDR2 SYDVKM.

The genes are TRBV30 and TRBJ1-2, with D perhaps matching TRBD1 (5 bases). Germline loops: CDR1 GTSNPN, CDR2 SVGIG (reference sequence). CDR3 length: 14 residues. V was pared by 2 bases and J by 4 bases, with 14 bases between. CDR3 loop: CAWSLNGGGYGYTF. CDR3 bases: TGTGCCTGGAGTCTTAACGGGGGTGGCTATGGCTACACCTTC.

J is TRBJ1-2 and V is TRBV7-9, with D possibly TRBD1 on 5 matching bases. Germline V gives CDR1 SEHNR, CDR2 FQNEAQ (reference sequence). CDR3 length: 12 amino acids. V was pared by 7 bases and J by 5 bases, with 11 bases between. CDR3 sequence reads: CASTLEGYGYTF. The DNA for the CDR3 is TGTGCCAGCACGCTGGAGGGGTATGGCTACACCTTC.

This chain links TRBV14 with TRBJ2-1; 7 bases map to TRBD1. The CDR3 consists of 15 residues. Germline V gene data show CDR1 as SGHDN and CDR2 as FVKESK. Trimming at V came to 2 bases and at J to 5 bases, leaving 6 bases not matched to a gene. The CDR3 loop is CASSQPGTAHNEQFF. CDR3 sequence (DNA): TGTGCCAGCAGCCAACCCGGGACAGCCCACAATGAGCAGTTCTTC.

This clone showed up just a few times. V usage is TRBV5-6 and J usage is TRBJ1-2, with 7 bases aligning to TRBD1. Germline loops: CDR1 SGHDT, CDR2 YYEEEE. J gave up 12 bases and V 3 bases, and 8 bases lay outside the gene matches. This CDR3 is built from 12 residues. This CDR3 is CASSWSLRGDTF. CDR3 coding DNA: TGTGCCAGCAGCTGGTCCCTCAGGGGGGACACCTTC.